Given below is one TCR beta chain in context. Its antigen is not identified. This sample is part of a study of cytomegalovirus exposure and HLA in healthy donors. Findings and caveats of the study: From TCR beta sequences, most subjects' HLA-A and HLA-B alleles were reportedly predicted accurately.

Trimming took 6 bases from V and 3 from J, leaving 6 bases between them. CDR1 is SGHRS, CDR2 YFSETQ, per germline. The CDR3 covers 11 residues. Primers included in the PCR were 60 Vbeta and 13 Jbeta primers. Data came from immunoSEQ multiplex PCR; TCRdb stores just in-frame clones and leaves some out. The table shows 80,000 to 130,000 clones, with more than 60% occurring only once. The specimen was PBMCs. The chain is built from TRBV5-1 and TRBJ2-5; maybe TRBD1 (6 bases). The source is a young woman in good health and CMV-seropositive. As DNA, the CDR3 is TGCGCCAGCAAGGGGGAAGAGACCCAGTACTTC. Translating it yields CASKGEETQYF.